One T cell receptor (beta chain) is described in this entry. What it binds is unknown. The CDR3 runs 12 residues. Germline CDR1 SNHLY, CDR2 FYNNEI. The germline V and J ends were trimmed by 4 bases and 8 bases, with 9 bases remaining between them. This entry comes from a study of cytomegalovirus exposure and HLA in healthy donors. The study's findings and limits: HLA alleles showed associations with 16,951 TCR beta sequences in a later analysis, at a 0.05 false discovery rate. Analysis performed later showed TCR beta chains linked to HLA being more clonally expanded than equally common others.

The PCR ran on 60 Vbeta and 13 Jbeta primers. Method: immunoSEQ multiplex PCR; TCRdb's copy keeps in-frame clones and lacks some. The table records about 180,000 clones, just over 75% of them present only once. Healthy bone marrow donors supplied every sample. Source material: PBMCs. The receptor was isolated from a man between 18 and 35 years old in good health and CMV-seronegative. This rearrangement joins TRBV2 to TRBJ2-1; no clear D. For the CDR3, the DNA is TGTGCCAGCAGTGGAAGATTAGATGAGCAGTTCTTC. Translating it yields CASSGRLDEQFF. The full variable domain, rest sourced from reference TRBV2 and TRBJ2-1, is EPEVTQTPSHQVTQMGQEVILRCVPISNHLYFYWYRQILGQKVEFLVSFYNNEISEKSEIFDDQFSVERPDGSNFTLKIRSTKLEDSAMYFCASSGRLDEQFFGPGTRLTVL.